Listed below are T cell receptor beta chains from one sample, sequenced in a study of cytomegalovirus exposure and HLA in healthy donors. Sequenced by immunoSEQ multiplex PCR; TCRdb stores in-frame clones only, minus some. The data show 150,000 to 200,000 clones, with roughly 80% seen just once and 6.5% held by the top ten. The sequencing sample was made of PBMCs. These receptors came from a woman aged 45-65 years in good health and CMV-seropositive. Both conserved end residues are part of each CDR3. A D gene is named only where the DNA matches it firmly. Clone size is shown for a subset of rows, as once, few, many or a class of expanded clone.

TRBV14	TRBD1	.	TRBJ1-2	CASSPDRAYGYTF	TGTGCCAGCAGCCCGGACAGGGCCTATGGCTACACCTTC
TRBV6-4	.	once	TRBJ2-7	CAREWTVTSYEQYF	TGTGCCAGAGAATGGACTGTGACCTCCTACGAGCAGTACTTC
TRBV7-2	TRBD1	once	TRBJ2-5	CASSPTGAQETQYF	TGTGCCAGCAGCCCGACAGGGGCTCAAGAGACCCAGTACTTC
TRBV2	TRBD2	.	TRBJ2-5	CASRKWGRGGETQYF	TGTGCCAGCAGAAAATGGGGGAGGGGAGGAGAGACCCAGTACTTC
TRBV2	.	.	TRBJ2-4	CASSGTSAKNIQYF	TGTGCCAGCAGTGGAACTTCAGCCAAAAACATTCAGTACTTC
TRBV27	TRBD2	once	TRBJ2-2	CASRLRLAGDIGELFF	TGTGCCAGCAGACTTCGACTAGCGGGAGATATCGGGGAGCTGTTTTTT
TRBV11-2	.	.	TRBJ2-7	CASSFETHSYEQYF	TGTGCCAGCAGCTTCGAGACTCACTCCTACGAGCAGTACTTC
TRBV10-3	.	once	TRBJ1-6	CAISGGGGSPLHF	TGTGCCATCAGTGGGGGAGGGGGTTCACCCCTCCACTTT
TRBV19	TRBD1	.	TRBJ1-5	CASSIMGQGDQPQHF	TGTGCCAGTAGTATAATGGGACAGGGGGATCAGCCCCAGCATTTT
TRBV25-1	TRBD2	.	TRBJ2-1	CASGRTGTSSYNEQFF	TGTGCCAGCGGGAGAACCGGGACTAGCTCCTACAATGAGCAGTTCTTC
TRBV28	.	once	TRBJ1-6	CASSLTTGSYNSPLHF	TGTGCCAGCAGTTTAACCACAGGCTCCTATAATTCACCCCTCCACTTT
TRBV5-1	TRBD1	.	TRBJ1-5	CASSPDRGGQPQHF	TGCGCCAGCAGCCCGGACAGGGGGGGTCAGCCCCAGCATTTT
TRBV27	TRBD1	.	TRBJ1-2	CASSFLDRVGGGYTF	TGTGCCAGCAGTTTTTTGGACAGGGTAGGGGGTGGCTACACCTTC
TRBV7-2	TRBD1	.	TRBJ1-1	CASSLPGQGGGAFF	TGTGCCAGCAGCCTCCCGGGACAGGGTGGCGGAGCTTTCTTT
TRBV4-3	.	.	TRBJ1-5	CASSQDWGGSNQPQHF	TGCGCCAGCAGCCAAGATTGGGGGGGAAGCAATCAGCCCCAGCATTTT
TRBV19	.	.	TRBJ2-4	CASSTGHLSPNIQYF	TGTGCCAGTAGTACGGGACACCTGAGCCCCAACATTCAGTACTTC
TRBV5-8	TRBD2	.	TRBJ2-3	CASSLSGSSDTQYF	TGTGCCAGCAGTCTTAGCGGGAGTTCAGATACGCAGTATTTT
TRBV15	.	.	TRBJ1-2	CATSGGSGYTF	TGTGCCACCAGCGGCGGATCTGGCTACACCTTC
TRBV2	.	.	TRBJ2-1	CASRDPGLQFF	TGTGCCAGCAGGGACCCGGGACTCCAGTTCTTC
TRBV7-9	.	once	TRBJ2-3	CASSLATGVDTQYF	TGTGCCAGCAGCTTAGCGACGGGGGTGGATACGCAGTATTTT
TRBV11-2	.	.	TRBJ1-4	CASSLGSDEKLFF	TGTGCCAGCAGCTTGGGCTCTGATGAAAAACTGTTTTTT
TRBV19	TRBD1	.	TRBJ2-7	CASSIGTGGIYEQYF	TGTGCCAGTAGTATCGGGACAGGGGGAATCTACGAGCAGTACTTC
TRBV5-1	.	.	TRBJ2-5	CASSLPGGETQYF	TGCGCCAGCAGCTTGCCAGGGGGGGAGACCCAGTACTTC
TRBV13	.	once	TRBJ2-5	CASSLGPEEETQYF	TGTGCCAGCAGCTTAGGCCCAGAAGAAGAGACCCAGTACTTC
TRBV7-9	.	.	TRBJ2-2	CASSIGQNTGELFF	TGTGCCAGCAGCATCGGACAGAACACCGGGGAGCTGTTTTTT
TRBV2	TRBD2	once	TRBJ2-1	CASSQTSGSYNEQFF	TGTGCCAGCAGTCAAACTAGCGGGTCCTACAATGAGCAGTTCTTC
TRBV4-1	TRBD2	.	TRBJ2-2	CASTFPTSTTNTGELFF	TGCGCCAGCACCTTCCCGACTAGCACGACGAACACCGGGGAGCTGTTTTTT
TRBV6-5	TRBD2	.	TRBJ2-1	CASGRLAGRDEQFF	TGTGCCAGCGGCCGACTAGCAGGTCGGGATGAGCAGTTCTTC
TRBV6-5	TRBD1	.	TRBJ1-1	CASSLPDRTDEAFF	TGTGCCAGCAGTCTACCGGACAGGACCGATGAAGCTTTCTTT
TRBV7-9	.	.	TRBJ2-1	CASALAAVDEQFF	TGTGCCAGCGCCCTGGCGGCGGTGGATGAGCAGTTCTTC
TRBV7-3	TRBD2	.	TRBJ2-1	CASSLGLAGYNEQFF	TGTGCCAGCAGCTTAGGACTAGCGGGATACAATGAGCAGTTCTTC
TRBV19	.	once	TRBJ2-3	CASSMTSTVTDTQYF	TGTGCCAGTAGTATGACGTCTACAGTGACAGATACGCAGTATTTT
TRBV28	TRBD1	.	TRBJ2-2	CASSRDSPRGELFF	TGTGCCAGCAGCCGGGACAGCCCGCGTGGGGAGCTGTTTTTT
TRBV6-6	.	once	TRBJ1-1	CATGRQANTEAFF	TGTGCCACAGGGCGGCAGGCGAACACTGAAGCTTTCTTT
TRBV2	.	.	TRBJ2-5	CASSETEFQETQYF	TGTGCCAGCAGTGAAACTGAGTTCCAAGAGACCCAGTACTTC
TRBV23-1	TRBD1	few	TRBJ1-1	CASSQLNSQGHTEAFF	TGCGCCAGCAGTCAACTAAACTCACAGGGGCACACTGAAGCTTTCTTT
TRBV5-6	.	.	TRBJ2-5	CASSLGWGREETQYF	TGTGCCAGCAGCTTGGGGTGGGGGCGAGAAGAGACCCAGTACTTC
TRBV6-1	TRBD1	.	TRBJ1-2	CASSVDRTYGYTF	TGTGCCAGCAGCGTGGACAGGACCTATGGCTACACCTTC
TRBV6-6	.	.	TRBJ1-2	CASSYSTGFNGYTF	TGTGCCAGCAGTTACTCCACGGGTTTTAATGGCTACACCTTC
TRBV6-4	.	.	TRBJ1-5	CASTPFGQNNSNQPQHF	TGTGCCAGCACCCCCTTTGGGCAGAACAATAGCAATCAGCCCCAGCATTTT
TRBV15	TRBD2	few	TRBJ2-1	CATSRTSGTYNEQFF	TGTGCCACCAGCCGGACTAGCGGGACCTACAATGAGCAGTTCTTC
TRBV6-1	.	.	TRBJ2-3	CASASHTDTQYF	TGTGCCAGCGCGTCCCACACAGATACGCAGTATTTT
TRBV7-3	.	.	TRBJ1-2	CASSGEGGWGYTF	TGTGCCAGCAGTGGGGAGGGGGGCTGGGGCTACACCTTC
TRBV29-1	.	.	TRBJ1-1	CSVVPGLQNTEAFF	TGCAGCGTTGTACCAGGTCTTCAGAACACTGAAGCTTTCTTT
TRBV2	TRBD1	once	TRBJ1-5	CASSTGGGQPQHF	TGTGCCAGCAGTACAGGGGGCGGTCAGCCCCAGCATTTT
TRBV5-4	.	.	TRBJ2-7	CASSLGGITYEQYF	TGTGCCAGCAGCTTGGGCGGGATCACCTACGAGCAGTACTTC
TRBV28	TRBD1	.	TRBJ1-5	CASRPRGQGGNQPQHF	TGTGCCAGCAGACCCAGGGGACAGGGAGGCAATCAGCCCCAGCATTTT
TRBV5-4	TRBD2	.	TRBJ2-5	CASSLALADPQETQYF	TGTGCCAGCAGCTTGGCACTAGCGGATCCCCAAGAGACCCAGTACTTC
TRBV5-1	.	.	TRBJ2-2	CASSLRGQTNTGELFF	TGCGCCAGCAGCTTACGAGGACAAACGAACACCGGGGAGCTGTTTTTT
TRBV23-1	.	.	TRBJ2-7	CASSLPDKSYEQYF	TGCGCCAGCAGTCTCCCGGACAAATCCTACGAGCAGTACTTC
TRBV18	.	.	TRBJ2-3	CASSPNTDTQYF	TGTGCCAGCTCACCTAACACAGATACGCAGTATTTT
TRBV10-3	.	.	TRBJ2-7	CAISESPDYEQYF	TGTGCCATCAGTGAGTCACCAGACTACGAGCAGTACTTC
TRBV23-1	.	few	TRBJ2-7	CASPSTGMSYEQYF	TGCGCCAGCCCATCTACAGGGATGTCCTACGAGCAGTACTTC
TRBV5-1	.	few	TRBJ2-7	CASALWGAGLSYEQYF	TGCGCCAGCGCTCTATGGGGCGCAGGGCTCTCCTACGAGCAGTACTTC
TRBV7-9	TRBD1	.	TRBJ1-4	CASSLASPTGREKLFF	TGTGCCAGCAGCTTAGCAAGCCCGACAGGGAGGGAAAAACTGTTTTTT
TRBV28	.	once	TRBJ2-7	CASTSRWGGQLYEQYF	TGTGCCAGCACGTCACGTTGGGGGGGCCAACTTTACGAGCAGTACTTC
TRBV25-1	TRBD1	.	TRBJ2-1	CASSEMGQVGGNEQFF	TGTGCCAGCAGTGAGATGGGACAGGTTGGGGGGAATGAGCAGTTCTTC
TRBV5-8	TRBD2	.	TRBJ2-5	CASSWGGDPETQYF	TGTGCCAGCAGCTGGGGGGGGGATCCCGAGACCCAGTACTTC
TRBV19	TRBD1	.	TRBJ1-4	CASSTTDRGNNEKLFF	TGTGCCAGTAGTACCACGGACAGGGGAAATAATGAAAAACTGTTTTTT
TRBV14	.	once	TRBJ2-2	CASSQDGEWRPKGTGELFF	TGTGCCAGCAGCCAAGATGGGGAGTGGAGGCCAAAGGGCACCGGGGAGCTGTTTTTT